Shown below are 8 T cell receptor beta chains from a single sample sequenced in a study of shared clonotypes between healthy human individuals. Assay used: immunoSEQ multiplex PCR; TCRdb lists only in-frame clones, some missing. The table lists about 1.5 million clones, 96% of them singletons. The sample taken for sequencing was naive CD4+ T cells sorted from blood. Subset specified: CD45RA+ positively selected. All receptors derive from a man aged 30-40 years in good health.

The chain recombines TRBV7-3 with TRBJ1-5; D is unclear. The CDR3 sequence is 15 residues long. CDR1 is SGHTA, CDR2 FQGTGA, per germline. The V end was cut by 2 bases, the J end by 3 bases, with 11 bases between. CDR3 bases: TGTGCCAGCAGCTTAGCGCTATGGGTCAATCAGCCCCAGCATTTT. Translation: CASSLALWVNQPQHF.

With respect to this clone: The same CDR3 also results from other DNA sequences found in this sample. The chain combines TRBV6-5 with TRBJ2-7; no definite D call. Between the trimmed V and J ends, which lost 0 bases and 1 base, there was a span of 4 bases. The CDR3 has 13 amino acids. Per germline, CDR1 MNHEY and CDR2 SVGAGI. The CDR3 DNA follows: TGTGCCAGCAGTTACTCGACTTCCTACGAGCAGTACTTC. The encoded protein is CASSYSTSYEQYF.

The chain links TRBV4-3 to TRBJ2-3; D gene uncertain. CDR3 length: 14 amino acids. Per the germline V gene, CDR1 is LGHNA and CDR2 is YSLEER. V shed 1 base and J shed 3 bases, with 8 bases lying between them. The CDR3 DNA reads as TGCGCCAGCAGCCAAGCCCAAGCGACAGATACGCAGTATTTT. Residues: CASSQAQATDTQYF.

The genes are TRBV5-6 and TRBJ2-2; 9 nucleotides align to TRBD2. V lost 6 bases, J lost 5 bases, and 8 bases stayed unmatched. This CDR3 has 15 amino acids. Germline V gene lookup returns CDR1 SGHDT and CDR2 YYEEEE. The CDR3 sequence is CASNLLAGPTGELFF. CDR3 DNA sequence: TGTGCCAGCAACCTACTAGCGGGCCCTACCGGGGAGCTGTTTTTT.

CDR3 in DNA: TGTGCCTGGAGTCTGGCAGGGGGCCGGGAGACCCAGTACTTC. This codes for CAWSLAGGRETQYF. The V and J genes are TRBV30 and TRBJ2-5; the match to TRBD1 covers 8 bases. Germline assignment: CDR1 GTSNPN and CDR2 SVGIG (reference sequence). Losses at the gene ends were 2 bases for V and 5 bases for J; bases not matched to a gene: 7. The CDR3 runs 14 residues. Full variable domain (outside the CDR3, taken from reference TRBV30 and TRBJ2-5): SQTIHQWPATLVQPVGSPLSLECTVEGTSNPNLYWYRQAAGRGLQLLFYSVGIGQISSEVPQNLSASRPQDRQFILSSKKLLLSDSGFYLCAWSLAGGRETQYFGPGTRLLVL.

This chain links TRBV5-1 with TRBJ2-1, with 8 bases identical to TRBD2. This CDR3 contains 16 residues. The V segment lost 7 bases and the J segment 9 bases; nucleotides outside the gene matches: 18. CDR1 SGHRS and CDR2 YFSETQ come from the germline V gene. The CDR3 reads CASSLNPSGLSVEQFF. The CDR3, as DNA: TGCGCCAGCTCCCTCAACCCTAGCGGGCTTAGTGTTGAGCAGTTCTTC.

This chain connects TRBV7-3 to TRBJ2-1; TRBD1 or TRBD2 may be the D gene (5 bases each). Per the germline V gene, CDR1 is SGHTA and CDR2 is FQGTGA. V gave up 2 bases and J gave up 10 bases, with 15 bases separating them. The CDR3 covers 14 residues. Here the CDR3 DNA reads TGTGCCAGCAGCTTATTATCTTGGGGGACCGAGCAGTTCTTC. Translating gives CASSLLSWGTEQFF. Full variable domain (rest looked up from reference TRBV7-3 and TRBJ2-1): GAGVSQTPSNKVTEKGKYVELRCDPISGHTALYWYRQSLGQGPEFLIYFQGTGAADDSGLPNDRFFAVRPEGSVSTLKIQRTERGDSAVYLCASSLLSWGTEQFFGPGTRLTVL.

In its sample, this clone was seen once. The J gene is TRBJ1-5, the V gene TRBV7-4, with D possibly TRBD1 on 5 matching bases. CDR3 length: 15 amino acids. CDR1 and CDR2 (germline): SGHVT, SQSDAQ. Trimming left V 5 bases short and J 4 bases short, with 15 bases between. The CDR3 DNA follows: TGTGCCAGCAGCCCGAGATGGCAGGGTAATCAGCCCCAGCATTTT. The encoded protein is CASSPRWQGNQPQHF.